Sequencing of this TCR beta chain was carried out in a study of blood T cell repertoires in COVID-19. Study overall: Acute-phase and convalescent COVID-19 samples originated in the United States, Italy and Spain.

The CDR3 spans 15 residues. V shed 5 bases, J shed 6 bases, and the junction held 6 bases outside the gene matches. Germline-derived CDR1 and CDR2 are SGHAT and FQNNGV. Clones were read by immunoSEQ multiplex PCR, and TCRdb kept only the in-frame ones, dropping some. The sample has about 180,000 clones; over 75% are singletons. The chain carries TRBV11-2 and TRBJ2-3, with TRBD2 matching over 12 bases. The sequencing sample was made of peripheral blood. The source is a man in his sixties with acute or convalescent COVID-19. This CDR3 is CASSPRTSGEDTQYF. DNA of the CDR3: TGTGCCAGCAGCCCTCGGACTAGCGGGGAGGATACGCAGTATTTT.